This paragraph covers one TCR beta chain sequence. TCRdb reprocessed the RT-PCR reads via MiXCR and lists one record per CDR3 protein. The sample has about 72,000 distinct CDR3 sequences; more than 25% are singletons. This sample was included in a study of patients and donors after allogeneic stem cell transplantation. The CDR3 totals 14 residues. Germline-derived CDR1 and CDR2 are MNHNS and SASEGT. The ends were cut back, 2 bases at V and 7 bases at J, with 14 bases in the middle. The clonotype was recovered from a human donor who was either an allogeneic HSCT recipient or a stem cell or donor lymphocyte infusion donor (not recorded which). It is not recorded whose cells these are; they may come from a transplant donor. The chain combines TRBV6-1 with TRBJ1-1; TRBD1 is a possible D gene (5 bases). The sequencing input was blood, either unsorted or a sorted T cell fraction (not recorded which). The CDR3 sequence: CASSEWRGLFEAFF. The CDR3 DNA sequence: TGTGCCAGCAGTGAATGGAGGGGCTTATTTGAAGCTTTCTTT.